This T cell receptor (beta chain) was documented in a study of chemoradiotherapy in HPV16-positive cancers. This clone was observed a single time. The data were produced by immunoSEQ multiplex PCR, yet TCRdb's version contains in-frame clones alone and is incomplete. In the table there are roughly 16,000 clones, 85% to 95% of which are singletons. The clonotype comes from a human donor with HPV-associated anogenital cancer. Sequencing was performed on blood, taken from a patient who underwent chemoradiotherapy.

The CDR3 sequence: CASSLDTGTDTQYF. CDR3 nucleotides: TGCGCCAGCAGCTTGGACACAGGCACAGATACGCAGTATTTT. The genes are TRBV5-1 and TRBJ2-3, with D unclear. Between the trimmed V and J ends, which lost 0 bases and 1 base, there was a span of 6 bases. The germline V gene has CDR1 SGHRS and CDR2 YFSETQ. This CDR3 has 14 amino acids.